This is a list of T cell receptor beta chains from one sample in a study of shared clonotypes between healthy human individuals. Only in-frame clones appear in the TCRdb table, and some are missing; sequencing was by immunoSEQ multiplex PCR. The top ten hold around 0.13% of the sample, which has 2 million to 2.5 million clones, approximately 94% seen once. The specimen was naive CD4+ T cells sorted from blood. The receptor set was obtained from a man younger than 30 in good health. Both conserved end residues are part of each CDR3. For some rows the clone size is stated as once, few or many, or as a class when expanded; others skip it.

v_call	j_call	clone_size	cdr3_aa
TRBV5-4	TRBJ2-1	-	CASSLVLANEQFF
TRBV5-4	TRBJ2-5	-	CASSLAPSGEETQYF
TRBV5-4	TRBJ2-5	-	CASSSSRGAGGMETQYF
TRBV27	TRBJ1-5	-	CASAGQGTNQPQHF
TRBV6-5	TRBJ1-1	-	CASSYDVYKGGTEAFF
TRBV7-8	TRBJ1-5	-	CASSLSGGMGNQPQHF
TRBV5-1	TRBJ2-1	-	CASSVLTRSSYNEQFF
TRBV11-1	TRBJ1-6	-	CASSLGRGTAEGSPLHF
TRBV10-3	TRBJ2-1	-	CAMSQDGATPQEQFF
TRBV28	TRBJ2-5	-	CASSSRQGRGQETQYF
TRBV2	TRBJ1-2	-	CARRTGATSYGYTF
TRBV5-4	TRBJ2-3	-	CASSLDAGDTQYF
TRBV5-1	TRBJ2-1	-	CASSSDRSTYNEQFF
TRBV5-4	TRBJ2-5	-	CASSLLGGVGETQYF
TRBV28	TRBJ2-2	-	CASTVTAGELFF
TRBV18	TRBJ1-2	-	CASSWGQDGGYTF
TRBV30	TRBJ2-3	-	CAWSIQRTSGVATDTQYF
TRBV6-5	TRBJ2-5	-	CASSYSRRTDGETQYF
TRBV9	TRBJ2-3	-	CASTSSPRLSTDTQYF
TRBV7-2	TRBJ1-3	-	CASSVQQGISGNTIYF
TRBV5-1	TRBJ2-3	-	CASTTLAGRPTDTQYF
TRBV21-1	TRBJ2-6	-	CASPAGTSVGANVLTF
TRBV18	TRBJ1-2	few	CASSPPGPALPTYGYTF
TRBV19	TRBJ2-3	-	CASSIDWTSGMGTDTQYF
TRBV6-5	TRBJ1-5	-	CASSYSPAGGQPQHF
TRBV5-1	TRBJ2-7	-	CASSLPSGSYEQYF
TRBV4-3	TRBJ2-3	-	CASSSPGQGSTDTQYF
TRBV10-3	TRBJ2-7	-	CAISESAGYEQYF
TRBV6-1	TRBJ2-6	-	CASTDASSGANVLTF
TRBV14	TRBJ1-2	-	CASSQQPGQGSDYGYTF
TRBV18	TRBJ2-1	once	CASSPPARGAGSYNEQFF
TRBV11-2	TRBJ2-7	-	CASSLGEGRGYEQYF
TRBV7-9	TRBJ2-7	few	CASSLGGQSYEQYF
TRBV18	TRBJ2-7	-	CASSPGLAGDYEQYF
TRBV25-1	TRBJ1-1	few	CASSDPSRSRTFF
TRBV11-3	TRBJ2-1	-	CASSSSSGGLQQFF
TRBV7-9	TRBJ1-1	-	CASRPDAGDDFF
TRBV10-3	TRBJ2-3	-	CAISGLASDTQYF
TRBV18	TRBJ2-7	-	CASLRGTATGEQYF
TRBV10-3	TRBJ2-1	-	CAISGGTGFYNEQFF
TRBV5-6	TRBJ1-1	-	CASSFNRILEAFF
TRBV19	TRBJ2-7	-	CASSIGPNSYEQYF
TRBV30	TRBJ1-4	-	CAWSVRGGGAEKLFF
TRBV10-3	TRBJ1-5	-	CAISDGLGVSNQPQHF
TRBV2	TRBJ2-5	few	CASSDSGPGETQYF
TRBV7-3	TRBJ2-1	-	CASSSLRGLYNEQFF